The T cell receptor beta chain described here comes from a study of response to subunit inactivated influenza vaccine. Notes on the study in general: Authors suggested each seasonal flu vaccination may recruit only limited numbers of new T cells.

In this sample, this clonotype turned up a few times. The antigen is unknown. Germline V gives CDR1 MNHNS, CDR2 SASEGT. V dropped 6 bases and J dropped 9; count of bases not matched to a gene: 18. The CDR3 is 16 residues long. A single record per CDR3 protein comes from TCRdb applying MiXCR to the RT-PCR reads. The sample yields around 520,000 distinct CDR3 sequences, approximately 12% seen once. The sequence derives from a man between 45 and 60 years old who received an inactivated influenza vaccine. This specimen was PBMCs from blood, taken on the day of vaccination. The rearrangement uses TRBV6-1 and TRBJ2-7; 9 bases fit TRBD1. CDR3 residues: CASSSRSRTGDTRQYF. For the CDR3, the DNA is TGTGCCAGCAGCTCCCGATCAAGGACAGGGGATACCAGGCAGTACTTC.